These 20 T cell receptor beta chains came from one sample sequenced in a study of identical twins (dated by TCRdb to 2016 to 2017). The library was prepared using 5' RACE. The sequencer listed for this sample is Illumina HiSeq 2000. Starting from the raw public reads, TCRdb applied fastp trimming at Q25, assembled clones with MiXCR and retained in-frame beta chains. Every distinct CDR3 protein forms one entry, paired with its most common genes and DNA. A total of 1,800,000 or so distinct CDR3 sequences appear in this sample, roughly a third of them only once. 0.25% to 0.3% of the sample goes to the ten largest clones. The sequenced material came from cord blood. The receptor set was obtained from a newborn girl in good health.

This clonotype showed up just a few times. The chain combines TRBV18 with TRBJ2-7; 8 nucleotides agree with TRBD1. The CDR3 is 16 residues long. Germline lookup yields CDR1 KGHSH and CDR2 LQKENI. V lost 3 bases and J lost 3; bases outside the gene matches: 10. The CDR3 sequence is CASSPVLGTGYYEQYF. CDR3 nucleotides: TGTGCCAGCTCACCGGTCTTGGGGACAGGCTACTACGAGCAGTACTTC.

This chain links TRBV5-1 with TRBJ2-7, with D perhaps matching TRBD1 (7 bases). The V gene lost 4 bases and the J gene lost 7 bases, with 18 bases spanning the gap. The CDR3 contains 14 residues. CDR1 is SGHRS and CDR2 is YFSETQ in the germline V gene. CDR3 sequence (DNA): TGCGCCAGCAGCCCTATCAACAGGGGAGGAGAGCAGTACTTC. Amino acids: CASSPINRGGEQYF.

The gene calls are TRBV24-1 and TRBJ2-7; 9 positions agree with TRBD1. Germline lookup yields CDR1 KGHDR and CDR2 SFDVKD. V shed 3 bases, J shed 7 bases, and the junction held 9 bases outside the gene matches. The CDR3 totals 15 residues. CDR3 protein: CATSDPTTGGNEQYF. The CDR3 DNA reads as TGTGCCACCAGTGATCCCACAACAGGGGGCAATGAGCAGTACTTC.

Ten or more counts support this clonotype. This chain connects TRBV10-3 to TRBJ1-2, with 10 bases fitting TRBD1. The CDR3 consists of 18 residues. V trimming: 4 bases; J trimming: 0 bases; junction bases outside the gene matches: 11. Germline V lookup: CDR1 ENHRY, CDR2 SYGVKD. This CDR3 is CAISVSDKDRGSNYGYTF. CDR3 DNA sequence: TGTGCCATCAGTGTATCGGATAAGGACAGGGGGTCTAACTATGGCTACACCTTC.

The V call is TRBV24-1, the J call TRBJ2-5, with 7 bases identical to TRBD1. CDR1 KGHDR and CDR2 SFDVKD come from the germline V gene. The CDR3 consists of 13 residues. V was clipped by 4 bases and J by 5 bases; unmatched bases: 3. CDR3 sequence reads: CATSEGGPETQYF. The CDR3 coding sequence is TGTGCCACCAGTGAAGGGGGCCCCGAGACCCAGTACTTC.

This chain connects TRBV5-1 to TRBJ2-2, with 11 bases fitting TRBD2. With 3 bases clipped from V and 0 bases from J, the junction kept 7 bases outside the gene matches. The germline gives CDR1 SGHRS, CDR2 YFSETQ. CDR3 size: 18 residues. CDR3 protein: CASSSMGTSGPNTGELFF. The CDR3 nucleotides read TGCGCCAGCAGCTCAATGGGGACTAGCGGTCCGAACACCGGGGAGCTGTTTTTT.

This clonotype was picked up a small number of times. V usage is TRBV28 and J usage is TRBJ1-1; D is unresolved. The CDR3 covers 13 residues. Looked up from germline, CDR1 is MDHEN and CDR2 is SYDVKM. Trimming shortened V by 5 bases and J by 2 bases, and 9 bases separated the two germline ends. The CDR3: CASSGPLNTEAFF. CDR3 sequence (DNA): TGTGCCAGCAGTGGGCCCCTTAACACTGAAGCTTTCTTT.

The table lists this clonotype with a few counts. The rearrangement joins TRBV7-2 to TRBJ2-7; 10 nucleotides align to TRBD2. CDR1 SGHTA and CDR2 FQGNSA come from the germline V gene. With 4 bases clipped from V and 7 bases from J, the junction kept 13 bases outside the gene matches. This CDR3 region has 16 residues. CDR3 in DNA: TGTGCCAGCAGCTATCGCAGCGGGAGGGCCAGTGGGGAGCAGTACTTC. It specifies CASSYRSGRASGEQYF.

The chain joins TRBV25-1 to TRBJ2-3; 12 bases agree with TRBD2. The junction had 4 bases not matched to a gene; V was cut back by 4 bases and J by 2 bases. The CDR3 contains 16 residues. Germline V gene lookup returns CDR1 MGHDK and CDR2 SYGVNS. CDR3 coding DNA: TGTGCCAGCAGTGGAAGACTAGCGGGAGACACAGATACGCAGTATTTT. Translation gives CASSGRLAGDTDTQYF.

This clonotype was seen only a few times. The chain carries TRBV6-1 and TRBJ1-6, with no clear D. Trimming shortened V by 8 bases and J by 5 bases, and 16 bases separated the two germline ends. Germline V gene sequence: CDR1 MNHNS, CDR2 SASEGT. This CDR3 comprises 15 residues. The CDR3 loop reads CASCAADKNNSPLHF. The CDR3 DNA sequence: TGTGCCAGCTGTGCTGCAGACAAGAATAATTCACCCCTCCACTTT.

This clonotype was counted only a few times. The genes are TRBV7-2 and TRBJ2-5, with 8 nucleotides matching TRBD2. CDR3 length: 14 residues. V was pared by 5 bases and J by 4 bases, with 6 bases of the junction left unmatched. Germline assignment: CDR1 SGHTA and CDR2 FQGNSA. CDR3 region: CASSVGRALETQYF. The CDR3 region has the DNA TGTGCCAGCAGCGTCGGGAGGGCATTAGAGACCCAGTACTTC.

This rearrangement joins TRBV15 to TRBJ2-1; no clear D. CDR1 and CDR2 from the germline V gene are LNHNV and YYDKDF (reference sequence). The CDR3 spans 13 residues. V lost 5 bases, J lost 2 bases, and 7 bases lay in between. The CDR3 is CATSRRPYNEQFF. The CDR3 DNA reads as TGTGCCACCAGCCGAAGACCCTACAATGAGCAGTTCTTC.

The V call is TRBV9, the J call TRBJ2-1; tentatively, D is TRBD2 (5 bases). The CDR3 is 16 residues long. The V end lost 3 bases, the J end lost 0 bases, and 13 bases lay between the germline ends. Germline V gene data show CDR1 as SGDLS and CDR2 as YYNGEE. The chain's CDR3 is CASSAASYSSYNEQFF. DNA for the CDR3: TGTGCCAGCAGCGCCGCTAGCTACAGCTCCTACAATGAGCAGTTCTTC.

CDR3 amino acids: CASSYSKGQGNSPLHF. CDR3 bases: TGTGCCAGCAGTTACTCGAAGGGACAGGGCAATTCACCCCTCCACTTT. The V gene is TRBV6-6, the J gene TRBJ1-6; 9 nucleotides align to TRBD1. V trimming: 0 bases; J trimming: 7 bases; junction bases outside the gene matches: 4. The CDR3 length is 16 residues. Per germline, CDR1 MNHNY and CDR2 SVGAGI (reference sequence).

The rearrangement joins TRBV6-6 to TRBJ2-7; D uncertain. This CDR3 is built from 12 residues. V was cut by 4 bases and J by 3 bases, with 7 bases left in between. Germline CDR1 MNHNY, CDR2 SVGAGI (reference sequence). CDR3 sequence reads: CASSFEFYEQYF. The CDR3 region has the DNA TGTGCCAGCAGTTTCGAGTTCTACGAGCAGTACTTC.

This clonotype was counted between two and nine times. The DNA for the CDR3 is TGTGCCAGCAGTTTTAACGACTACGAGCAGTACTTC. Encoded protein: CASSFNDYEQYF. V usage is TRBV12-3 or TRBV12-4 and J usage is TRBJ2-7; D gene uncertain. Trimming removed 3 bases at V and 3 bases at J, with 6 bases between. The CDR3 loop spans 12 amino acids.

The chain recombines TRBV19 with TRBJ2-7; D is uncertain. The ends were cut back, 2 bases at V and 3 bases at J, with 2 bases in the middle. The germline V gene encodes CDR1 LNHDA and CDR2 SQIVND (reference sequence). CDR3 size: 11 residues. The CDR3 bases are TGTGCCAGTAGTATACACTACGAGCAGTACTTC. It is translated as CASSIHYEQYF.

Concerning this clonotype itself: Being one base from a much bigger clone, this may be a read error. The CDR3 loop reads CASSFKGLGGIQGTQYF. DNA for the CDR3: TGTGCCAGCAGTTTTAAGGGACTAGGCGGGATCCAAGGGACCCAGTACTTC. The chain links TRBV12-3 or TRBV12-4 to TRBJ2-4; 8 nucleotides line up with TRBD2. TRBJ2-5 matches the DNA end more closely, so the J call is doubtful. The CDR3 consists of 17 residues.

In the case of this clonotype: The junction departs from the called germline gene at one end, perhaps through a read error. The rearrangement uses TRBV5-1 and TRBJ1-2, with D possibly TRBD1 on 5 matching bases. CDR1 and CDR2 (germline): SGHRS, YFSETQ. The CDR3 loop spans 14 amino acids. The CDR3: CASSNTDSLYRYTF. The DNA of the CDR3 is TGCGCCAGCAGCAACACTGACAGTCTCTATCGCTACACCTTC.

The gene calls are TRBV20-1 and TRBJ2-5, with D possibly TRBD2 on 5 matching bases. The last part of the DNA fits TRBJ2-7 better; the J call may be wrong. The CDR3 has 15 residues. Germline-derived CDR1 and CDR2 are DFQATT and SNEGSKA (reference sequence). The CDR3 nucleotides read TGCAGTGCTAGAGATTTTCGACTTGCGGGCTACGAGCAGTACTTC. Residues: CSARDFRLAGYEQYF.